This note documents a single T cell receptor (beta chain) sequence. The sample belongs to a study of cytotoxic CD8 clonotypes in ibrutinib-treated CLL. Method: immunoSEQ multiplex PCR; TCRdb's copy keeps in-frame clones and lacks some. The sample consists of some 200,000 clones, 79% of them appearing once. This CDR3 is 15 amino acids long. Germline-derived CDR1 and CDR2 are GTSNPN and SVGIG (reference sequence). With 4 bases removed from V and 5 bases from J, the gap between germline ends came to 15 bases. With cryopreserved PBMCs as the source, roughly 2 micrograms of genomic DNA went to TCR beta libraries.

The TCR was taken from a human donor with chronic lymphocytic leukemia. Sequenced material: PBMCs, taken after 12 months of ibrutinib treatment. This chain connects TRBV30 to TRBJ1-6; the D gene is possibly TRBD1 (5 bases). The CDR3 nucleotides are TGTGCCTGGAACACCTGGGGACGGAATAATTCACCCCTCCACTTT. As protein: CAWNTWGRNNSPLHF.